This T cell receptor (beta chain) came from a study of cytomegalovirus exposure and HLA in healthy donors. Whole-study context: In terms of ancestry, the Caucasian-associated cluster contained about four fifths of the 300 to 400 genotyped donors.

This CDR3 region has 15 residues. The V segment lost 5 bases and the J segment 4 bases; nucleotides outside the gene matches: 7. Germline CDR1 is MNHEY and CDR2 is SMNVEV (reference sequence). Study outcomes and limitations: It was confirmed in vitro that a few of the CMV-associated chains were specific for CMV antigens. Later analysis found that TCR beta chains associated with HLA were more clonally expanded than other, equally common chains.

Of note for this clone: Its antigen is as yet unknown.

It was with 60 Vbeta and 13 Jbeta primers that the PCR ran. Generated by immunoSEQ multiplex PCR, the TCRdb table keeps only in-frame clones and is missing some. The sample contains around 130,000 clones, roughly 80% of which appear only once. Sequenced input: PBMCs. This clonotype was obtained from a woman aged 60-75 years in good health and CMV-seronegative. The V call is TRBV27, the J call TRBJ1-4; 7 positions match TRBD1. CDR3 residues: CASSQQGSHNEKLFF. The CDR3 nucleotides are TGTGCCAGCAGTCAACAGGGGTCCCATAATGAAAAACTGTTTTTT.